This T cell receptor (beta chain) stems from a study of tumor and adjacent non-tumor tissue in lung cancer. Study information: Patients comprised about eleven adenocarcinoma, a couple of squamous cell carcinoma and 1 small cell lung cancer. Patients were aged about 30 to 85, approximately 11 men and about five women, stage I to III.

The library came from three nested PCR rounds adapted from ARM-PCR protocols. TCRdb analysed the multiplex PCR reads with MiXCR anew, one entry per CDR3 protein. The sample includes about 93,000 distinct CDR3 sequences, about 66% of them seen just once. No cell sorting was done before RNA was extracted from the tissue. Notes on this clonotype: The antigen remains unidentified.

CDR3 length: 14 amino acids. J gave up 4 bases and V 8 bases, and 11 bases lay outside the gene matches. Germline CDR1 SQVTM, CDR2 ANQGSEA. General study points: Patients with more diverse tumor TCRs had worse survival. Compared with tumor, normal lung showed significantly lower TCR diversity.

The clonotype was recovered from a man aged 55 to 70 with non-small cell lung cancer. Material: lung tumor tissue. The V call is TRBV29-1, the J call TRBJ2-3; 8 nucleotides align to TRBD1. In DNA, the CDR3 is TGCAGCCTTACGGAACAGGGGGTTGCAGATACGCAGTATTTT. Translating it yields CSLTEQGVADTQYF.